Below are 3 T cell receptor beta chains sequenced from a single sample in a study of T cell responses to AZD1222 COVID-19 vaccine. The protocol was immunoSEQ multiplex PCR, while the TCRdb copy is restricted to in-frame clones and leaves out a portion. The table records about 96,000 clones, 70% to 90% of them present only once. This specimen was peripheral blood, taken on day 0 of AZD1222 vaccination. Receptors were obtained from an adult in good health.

The CDR3 DNA reads as TGTGCCAGCAGTTTATCATCGGGCGGGACAGGGGACTACGAGCAGTACTTC. Protein sequence: CASSLSSGGTGDYEQYF. V is TRBV28 and J is TRBJ2-7; 10 bases are a match to TRBD1. This CDR3 region has 17 residues. Germline V gene lookup returns CDR1 MDHEN and CDR2 SYDVKM. The junction had 9 bases not matched to a gene; V was cut back by 1 base and J by 3 bases. Looking up the rest from reference TRBV28 and TRBJ2-7 gives the full variable domain: DVKVTQSSRYLVKRTGEKVFLECVQDMDHENMFWYRQDPGLGLRLIYFSYDVKMKEKGDIPEGYSVSREKKERFSLILESASTNQTSMYLCASSLSSGGTGDYEQYFGPGTRLTVT.

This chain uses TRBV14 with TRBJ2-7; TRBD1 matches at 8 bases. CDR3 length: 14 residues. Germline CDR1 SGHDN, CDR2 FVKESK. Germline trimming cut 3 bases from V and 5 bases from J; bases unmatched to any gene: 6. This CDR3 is CASSHRTGYNEQYF. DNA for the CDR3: TGTGCCAGCAGCCATAGGACAGGGTACAACGAGCAGTACTTC.

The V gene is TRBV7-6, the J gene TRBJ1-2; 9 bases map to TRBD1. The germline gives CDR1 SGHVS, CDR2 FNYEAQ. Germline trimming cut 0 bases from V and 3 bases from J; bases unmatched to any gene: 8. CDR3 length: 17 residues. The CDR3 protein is CASSLAQGAMGDYGYTF. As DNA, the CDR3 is TGTGCCAGCAGCTTAGCACAGGGGGCGATGGGAGACTATGGCTACACCTTC.